This T cell receptor (beta chain) was profiled in a study of T cell repertoires in cytomegalovirus infection. On the study more broadly: CMV infection and matching HLA type were both indicated by public TCR beta signatures. Whole-study results and caveats: Public TCR beta family frequency separated CMV-and-HLA carriers, including in an independent cohort. It was HLA-C-restricted CMV-specific TCR beta clonotypes that dominated the response ex vivo.

The V end lost 1 base, the J end lost 2 bases, and 20 bases lay between the germline ends. The CDR3 totals 18 residues. Germline assignment: CDR1 LNHDA and CDR2 SQIVND (reference sequence). TCRdb re-called the reads through MiXCR, storing one row per CDR3 protein. Of fewer than 900,000 distinct CDR3 sequences detected, almost 30% appear once; the ten largest clones hold less than 15%. Concerning this clonotype: Its antigen is unidentified.

This TCR came from a human donor in good health (CMV status not recorded). Some clones in this sample may be carry-over from other donors' samples. The sequencing used cultured CD8+ T cells from PBMCs, collected from culture after CMV antigen stimulation. This rearrangement joins TRBV19 to TRBJ1-1; D is perhaps TRBD1 (5 bases). CDR3 loop: CASSIVGTLEDLNTEAFF. The CDR3 bases are TGTGCCAGTAGTATAGTAGGGACGCTTGAGGATCTCAACACTGAAGCTTTCTTT.